One and the same sample provided the 28 T cell receptor beta chains below, sequenced in a study of T cells in narcolepsy. Measured with immunoSEQ multiplex PCR; TCRdb has only the in-frame clones, and not every one. The data show about 33,000 clones, 90% seen once. Material for sequencing was CD45RA- memory CD4+ T cells from PBMCs. The receptors originated from a human donor with narcolepsy.

The chain recombines TRBV28 with TRBJ2-7; D unclear. The germline V and J ends were trimmed by 3 bases and 6 bases, with 6 bases remaining between them. The V gene's germline CDR1 is MDHEN and CDR2 SYDVKM. The CDR3 runs to 11 residues. The CDR3 DNA reads TGTGCCAGCAGTTTTCGATTCGAGCAGTACTTC. This translates into CASSFRFEQYF.

This chain connects TRBV28 to TRBJ1-4; 8 nucleotides agree with TRBD1. V dropped 6 bases and J dropped 2; count of bases not matched to a gene: 5. This CDR3 spans 15 amino acids. Germline CDR1 reads MDHEN; CDR2 reads SYDVKM. This CDR3 reads CASSTAGGTNEKLFF. CDR3 coding DNA: TGTGCCAGCAGCACGGCAGGGGGCACTAATGAAAAACTGTTTTTT.

This chain connects TRBV6-6 to TRBJ1-1; tentative D call: TRBD1 (6 bases). This CDR3 has 13 residues. From germline, CDR1 is MNHNY and CDR2 SVGAGI (reference sequence). V shed 11 bases and J shed 0 bases, with 13 bases lying between them. The CDR3 loop is CAGKQGLNTEAFF. The DNA of the CDR3 is TGTGCCGGCAAACAGGGTTTGAACACTGAAGCTTTCTTT.

This chain connects TRBV2 to TRBJ1-1; D unresolved. This CDR3 contains 14 residues. The V end was cut by 4 bases, the J end by 4 bases, with 13 bases between. CDR1 SNHLY and CDR2 FYNNEI come from the germline V gene. The CDR3 sequence is CASSVEAVRTEAFF. Here the CDR3 DNA reads TGTGCCAGCAGTGTCGAGGCGGTTCGCACTGAAGCTTTCTTT.

The chain couples TRBV30 to TRBJ2-3; 10 bases map to TRBD2. The germline gives CDR1 GTSNPN, CDR2 SVGIG (reference sequence). The CDR3 contains 14 residues. V shed 3 bases and J 4 bases; nucleotides not matched to a gene: 4. The CDR3 bases are TGTGCCTGGAGACTAGCGGGAACGGCAGATACGCAGTATTTT. Translation gives CAWRLAGTADTQYF.

The genes are TRBV11-1 and TRBJ1-6; no clear D gene. The length of the CDR3 is 13 residues. The V end was cut by 1 base, the J end by 7 bases, with 5 bases between. Germline assignment: CDR1 SGHAT and CDR2 FQDESV (reference sequence). The CDR3 protein is CASSLGHNSPLHF. DNA for the CDR3: TGTGCCAGCAGCTTAGGACACAATTCACCCCTCCACTTT.

The V call is TRBV30, the J call TRBJ2-5; a weak D match, TRBD2 (5 bases). Germline CDR1 reads GTSNPN; CDR2 reads SVGIG (reference sequence). Trimming removed 2 bases from V and 2 bases from J, with 12 bases in between. The CDR3 extends over 14 amino acids. The CDR3 sequence is CAWSRGTVQETQYF. DNA of the CDR3: TGTGCCTGGAGTCGGGGAACCGTTCAAGAGACCCAGTACTTC.

The genes are TRBV7-2 and TRBJ2-5, with TRBD2 as a possible D gene (7 bases). The end of the DNA aligns better with TRBJ2-7, so the J call may be wrong. This CDR3 is built from 15 residues. Germline V gene data show CDR1 as SGHTA and CDR2 as FQGNSA. CDR3 sequence: CASSSMGGGTREQYF. The CDR3, as DNA: TGTGCCAGCAGCTCTATGGGCGGGGGCACGCGCGAGCAGTACTTC.

The chain couples TRBV7-9 to TRBJ1-6; maybe TRBD1 (5 bases). This CDR3 is 15 amino acids long. V shed 4 bases and J shed 5 bases, with 12 bases lying between them. Germline CDR1 is SEHNR and CDR2 is FQNEAQ (reference sequence). The CDR3 region is CASSSPTGDNSPLHF. CDR3 in DNA: TGTGCCAGCAGCTCGCCGACGGGGGATAATTCACCCCTCCACTTT.

This chain connects TRBV30 to TRBJ1-4; a possible D gene is TRBD1 (5 bases). This CDR3 has 13 amino acids. The germline V gene encodes CDR1 GTSNPN and CDR2 SVGIG (reference sequence). V was cut by 0 bases and J by 7 bases, with 9 bases left in between. The DNA for the CDR3 is TGTGCCTGGAGTGTACGGGGGTCTGAAAAACTGTTTTTT. Its protein is CAWSVRGSEKLFF.

The V gene is TRBV7-3, the J gene TRBJ1-4, with D maybe TRBD1 (5 bases). From germline, CDR1 is SGHTA and CDR2 FQGTGA. V was shortened by 4 bases and J by 7 bases, with 10 bases between the two germline ends. The CDR3 totals 13 residues. CDR3 loop: CASSSREGEKLFF. The CDR3 nucleotides read TGTGCCAGCAGCTCCAGGGAGGGTGAAAAACTGTTTTTT. Based on the CDR3 plus reference TRBV7-3 and TRBJ1-4, the full variable domain is GAGVSQTPSNKVTEKGKYVELRCDPISGHTALYWYRQSLGQGPEFLIYFQGTGAADDSGLPNDRFFAVRPEGSVSTLKIQRTERGDSAVYLCASSSREGEKLFFGSGTQLSVL.

This chain uses TRBV7-3 with TRBJ2-3, with D unclear. The germline V gene encodes CDR1 SGHTA and CDR2 FQGTGA. Between the trimmed V and J ends, which lost 2 bases and 9 bases, there was a span of 12 bases. The CDR3 contains 13 residues. CDR3 region: CASSLEATRTQYF. CDR3 DNA sequence: TGTGCCAGCAGCTTAGAGGCAACGCGGACGCAGTATTTT.

This clone was seen a single time. The chain recombines TRBV4-1 with TRBJ2-5; D is perhaps TRBD2 (5 bases). The J call may be mistaken, given a closer DNA end match to TRBJ2-7. Germline V CDR1 and CDR2: MGHRA, YSYEKL. The CDR3 runs 14 residues. In DNA form, the CDR3 reads TGCGCCAGCAGCCAAAGTAACCCGGGGTACGAGCAGTACTTC. Its protein product is CASSQSNPGYEQYF.

This sequence joins TRBV5-4 and TRBJ2-1; 8 positions agree with TRBD1. Germline CDR1 SGHNT, CDR2 YYREEE (reference sequence). CDR3 length: 16 amino acids. The V and J ends lost 5 bases and 1 base, in that order; junction bases with no gene match: 8. The CDR3, as DNA: TGTGCCAGCAGTCGGGGACAGGAGGCGTCCTACAATGAGCAGTTCTTC. It yields the protein CASSRGQEASYNEQFF.

The chain joins TRBV7-9 to TRBJ2-2, with 14 bases that match TRBD2. V shed 2 bases, J shed 2 bases, and the junction held 4 bases outside the gene matches. The CDR3 length is 18 residues. Looked up from germline, CDR1 is SEHNR and CDR2 is FQNEAQ (reference sequence). The CDR3 spells CASSLPGLAGDNTGELFF. Written as DNA, the CDR3 is TGTGCCAGCAGCTTACCGGGACTAGCGGGGGATAACACCGGGGAGCTGTTTTTT.

The chain joins TRBV5-6 to TRBJ1-5; 10 bases are a match to TRBD1. Germline V lookup: CDR1 SGHDT, CDR2 YYEEEE. The CDR3 is 17 amino acids. V dropped 3 bases and J dropped 6; count of bases not matched to a gene: 12. The CDR3 nucleotides read TGTGCCAGCAGCTCGAGCCGAGGGACAGGGGAACGTCAGCCCCAGCATTTT. It encodes CASSSSRGTGERQPQHF.

J is TRBJ2-1 and V is TRBV13, with a tentative D call TRBD2 (5 bases). The CDR3 has 15 residues. Trimming pared 2 bases from V and 1 base from J, leaving 9 bases between. CDR1 and CDR2 from the germline V gene are PRHDT and FYEKMQ (reference sequence). The CDR3 protein is CASSLRRGSYNEQFF. The CDR3 DNA reads TGTGCCAGCAGCTTACGCCGGGGATCCTACAATGAGCAGTTCTTC.

The gene calls are TRBV2 and TRBJ1-5; D not resolved. CDR1 is SNHLY, CDR2 FYNNEI, per germline. The CDR3 has 17 amino acids. Between the trimmed V and J ends, which lost 0 bases and 0 bases, there was a span of 12 bases. CDR3 in amino acids: CASSEAVSRVSNQPQHF. CDR3 DNA sequence: TGTGCCAGCAGTGAAGCCGTTTCGAGGGTTAGCAATCAGCCCCAGCATTTT.

The chain recombines TRBV11-2 with TRBJ1-2, with D perhaps matching TRBD1 (5 bases). The germline gives CDR1 SGHAT, CDR2 FQNNGV. This CDR3 is 13 amino acids long. Trimming left V 1 base short and J 2 bases short, with 5 bases between. In nucleotides, the CDR3 is TGTGCCAGCAGCTTAGGGGGGAACTATGGCTACACCTTC. It is translated as CASSLGGNYGYTF.

This CDR3 reads CASSQDGQGNPGAFF. In nucleotides, the CDR3 is TGCGCCAGCAGCCAAGATGGACAGGGGAATCCCGGAGCTTTCTTT. This rearrangement joins TRBV4-1 to TRBJ1-1; 9 nucleotides line up with TRBD1. This CDR3 has 15 amino acids. Germline V CDR1 and CDR2: MGHRA, YSYEKL. V was pared by 0 bases and J by 10 bases, with 9 bases of the junction left unmatched.

The chain recombines TRBV5-1 with TRBJ2-1, with TRBD1 matching 11 bases. The junction had 11 bases not matched to a gene; V was cut back by 0 bases and J by 6 bases. Germline CDR1 reads SGHRS; CDR2 reads YFSETQ. This CDR3 spans 18 amino acids. Here the CDR3 reads CASSLGTRTGGIGNEQFF. The CDR3 nucleotides read TGCGCCAGCAGCTTGGGGACTCGGACAGGGGGCATTGGCAATGAGCAGTTCTTC.

Notes on this clone: The DNA is omitted, as the CDR3 cannot be located on it reliably, and the CDR3 follows TCRdb's listing. The genes are TRBV21-1 and TRBJ2-2; the table names TRBD2, a call not compared with the DNA. TRBV21-1 is a pseudogene locus. With termini counted, the CDR3 has 15 amino acids. The CDR3 reads CASPGTSERPGSCFF.

The chain uses TRBV19 and TRBJ1-4; TRBD1 might be the D (6 bases). Germline CDR1 and CDR2: LNHDA and SQIVND (reference sequence). The CDR3 length is 15 residues. Trimming removed 6 bases from V and 3 bases from J, with 14 bases in between. This CDR3 reads CASRARGGSNEKLFF. CDR3 nucleotide sequence: TGTGCCAGTAGGGCCCGGGGGGGCTCTAATGAAAAACTGTTTTTT.

This chain connects TRBV18 to TRBJ2-2; no reliable D call. Germline CDR1 reads KGHSH; CDR2 reads LQKENI. There are 13 residues in the CDR3. V was cut by 4 bases and J by 2 bases, with 5 bases left in between. CDR3 residues: CASSRTNTGELFF. The CDR3 nucleotides read TGTGCCAGCTCACGCACTAACACCGGGGAGCTGTTTTTT. The full variable domain, in which reference TRBV18 and TRBJ2-2 provide the parts outside the CDR3, is NAGVMQNPRHLVRRRGQEARLRCSPMKGHSHVYWYRQLPEEGLKFMVYLQKENIIDESGMPKERFSAEFPKEGPSILRIQQVVRGDSAAYFCASSRTNTGELFFGEGSRLTVL.

This chain connects TRBV5-5 to TRBJ2-5; TRBD1 is a possible D gene (6 bases). CDR1 is SGHKS and CDR2 is YYEKEE in the germline V gene (reference sequence). V was cut by 4 bases and J by 2 bases, with 18 bases left in between. The CDR3 extends over 16 amino acids. CDR3 residues: CASSRPQQGSQETQYF. The CDR3 DNA is TGTGCCAGCAGCCGACCACAACAGGGAAGTCAAGAGACCCAGTACTTC.

The genes are TRBV18 and TRBJ1-5; no firm D call. Per the germline V gene, CDR1 is KGHSH and CDR2 is LQKENI. V lost 3 bases and J 7 bases, leaving 10 bases between the germline ends. This CDR3 has 13 amino acids. CDR3 DNA: TGTGCCAGCTCACCCTGGGAGCGGCAGCCCCAGCATTTT. Protein product: CASSPWERQPQHF.

The rearrangement links TRBV10-1 to TRBJ2-7, with TRBD1 matching over 9 bases. The V gene end was trimmed by 3 bases and the J gene end by 7 bases; junction bases not matched to a gene: 7. Germline V gives CDR1 WNHNN, CDR2 SYGVQD (reference sequence). The CDR3 has 14 residues. CDR3 loop: CASSEGGQGWEQYF. In DNA form, the CDR3 reads TGCGCCAGCAGTGAAGGGGGACAGGGATGGGAGCAGTACTTC.

The J gene is TRBJ2-2, the V gene TRBV28; 14 nucleotides match TRBD2. The CDR3 runs 17 residues. V gave up 8 bases and J gave up 2 bases; unmatched junction bases: 7. CDR1 and CDR2 from the germline V gene are MDHEN and SYDVKM. CDR3 sequence reads: CASGGLAGGGNTGELFF. CDR3 nucleotides: TGTGCCAGCGGTGGACTAGCGGGGGGCGGAAACACCGGGGAGCTGTTTTTT.